There are a few counts of the clone carrying this T cell receptor (beta chain). Its target is not known. Expressed TCRB transcripts were sequenced because the isolated RNA had all been reverse transcribed beforehand. Assay used: immunoSEQ multiplex PCR; TCRdb lists only in-frame clones, some missing. Among roughly 730,000 clones listed, 13% were seen once. The source of the sample is a study of beta chain features in type 1 diabetes. Study in general: Sorted cells from all samples, numbering 100 million to 120 million, were examined.

Study-level points and caveats: The study found moderately but significantly shorter TCRB CDR3s in all four CD4+ subsets of Type 1 diabetes patients.

CDR3 length: 16 residues. Germline V gene lookup returns CDR1 MNHNS and CDR2 SASEGT. V shed 2 bases and J shed 0 bases, with 11 bases lying between them. Sorting of CD4+ naive, central memory, regulatory and stem cell-like memory cells was performed via CD45RO/CCR7/CD25/CD127/CD95/CD27. Each sorted fraction was over 95% pure. This receptor was identified in a man aged 18 to 30 with type 1 diabetes. The chain combines TRBV6-1 with TRBJ1-5; D may be TRBD1 (6 bases). The specimen sequenced was naive CD4+ T cells from blood. Written as DNA, the CDR3 is TGTGCCAGCAGTGAATTGGACAGCCTTAGCAATCAGCCCCAGCATTTT. This encodes CASSELDSLSNQPQHF.